The clone carrying this T cell receptor beta chain was found once. Its target is unknown. Other DNA sequences in this specimen translate into the identical CDR3. Sequenced by immunoSEQ multiplex PCR; TCRdb stores in-frame clones only, minus some. The sample records some 150,000 clones, less than 85% being singletons. V lost 0 bases and J lost 9, with 18 bases in between. The CDR3 runs 15 residues. Per the germline V gene, CDR1 is SGHRS and CDR2 is YFSETQ. The data stem from a study of radiation and T cells in renal cell carcinoma. About the research overall: Nephrectomy followed 15 Gy stereotactic body radiation by 4 weeks. Findings and limits, study-wide: Baseline intratumoral clonotype presence is unknown without pretreatment biopsies.

Stated time point: baseline pretreatment blood. As for treatment: 15 Gy SBRT to primary tumor, nephrectomy 4 weeks later. This renal cell carcinoma was of the clear cell type. The sequences come from blood, collected from a patient whose treatment included radiotherapy and nephrectomy. This chain joins TRBV5-1 and TRBJ2-5; a weak D match, TRBD2 (6 bases). The sequence was obtained from a woman aged 50 to 65 with renal cell carcinoma. CDR3 nucleotide sequence: TGCGCCAGCAGCTTGGAGAGAGTGGATAGGGAGGCCCAGTACTTC. This translates into CASSLERVDREAQYF.